This T cell receptor beta chain was sequenced in a study of blood T cell repertoires in COVID-19. Whole-study context: Sites across the United States, Italy and Spain contributed samples from acute and convalescent COVID-19. The analysed material was cDNA or gDNA that came from T cells, B-cell-depleted T cells, or PBMCs.

The CDR3 sequence is 14 residues long. The V end was cut by 8 bases, the J end by 2 bases, with 15 bases between. CDR1 and CDR2 from the germline V gene are MGHRA and YSYEKL. In the original workflow: Estimation of nucleated cell counts relied on the amplification of reference gene primers. Only in-frame clones appear in the TCRdb table, and some are missing; sequencing was by immunoSEQ multiplex PCR. V, J and clone size are those of that table, while D and trimming were read from the DNA. The sample lists about 41,000 clones, roughly 85% occurring once. The sequenced material came from peripheral blood. This receptor was taken from a man in his 60s with acute or convalescent COVID-19. The V and J genes are TRBV4-1 and TRBJ1-1; D gene ambiguous. CDR3 DNA sequence: TGCGCCAGCGTTGATACCGGGATAAACACTGAAGCTTTCTTT. It is translated as CASVDTGINTEAFF.